This T cell receptor (beta chain) was obtained from a study of patients and donors after allogeneic stem cell transplantation. The table lists this clonotype with a few counts. TCRdb reprocessed the RT-PCR reads via MiXCR and lists one record per CDR3 protein. There are hundreds of thousands of distinct CDR3 sequences in the sample; 16% occur only once, and over 6% lies in the top ten. Deletions cut 8 bases from V and 1 base from J, with 9 bases between. Germline V lookup: CDR1 DFQATT, CDR2 SNEGSKA (reference sequence). The CDR3 covers 12 residues. The source is a human donor who was either an allogeneic HSCT recipient or a stem cell or donor lymphocyte infusion donor (not recorded which). It is not recorded whose cells these are; they may come from a transplant donor. Sequenced material: blood, either unsorted or a sorted T cell fraction (not recorded which). The rearrangement links TRBV20-1 to TRBJ1-3; D gene unclear. CDR3 region: CSCQVSGNTIYF. DNA for the CDR3: TGCAGTTGTCAGGTTTCTGGAAACACCATATATTTT.